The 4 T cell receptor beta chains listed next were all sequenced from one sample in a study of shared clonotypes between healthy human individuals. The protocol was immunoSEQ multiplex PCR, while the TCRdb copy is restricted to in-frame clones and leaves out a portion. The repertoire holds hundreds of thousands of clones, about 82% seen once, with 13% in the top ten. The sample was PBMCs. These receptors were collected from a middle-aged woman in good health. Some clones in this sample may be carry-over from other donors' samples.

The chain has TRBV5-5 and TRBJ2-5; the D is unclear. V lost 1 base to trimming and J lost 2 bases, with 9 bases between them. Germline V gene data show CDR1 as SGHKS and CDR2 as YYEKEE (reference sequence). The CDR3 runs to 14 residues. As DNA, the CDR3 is TGTGCCAGCAGCTTGATGTCAGCTCAAGAGACCCAGTACTTC. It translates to CASSLMSAQETQYF.

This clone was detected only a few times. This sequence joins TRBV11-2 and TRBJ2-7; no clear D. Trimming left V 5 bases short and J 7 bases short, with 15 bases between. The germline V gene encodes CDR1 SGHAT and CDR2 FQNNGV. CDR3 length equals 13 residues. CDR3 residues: CASSVESGREQYF. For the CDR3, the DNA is TGTGCCAGCAGCGTCGAGTCAGGAAGGGAGCAGTACTTC.

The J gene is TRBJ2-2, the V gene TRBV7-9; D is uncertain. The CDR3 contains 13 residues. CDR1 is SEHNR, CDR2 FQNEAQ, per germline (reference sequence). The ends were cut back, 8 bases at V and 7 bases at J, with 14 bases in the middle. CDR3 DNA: TGTGCCAGCCAGCAGACCCGAGACGGGGAGCTGTTTTTT. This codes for CASQQTRDGELFF.

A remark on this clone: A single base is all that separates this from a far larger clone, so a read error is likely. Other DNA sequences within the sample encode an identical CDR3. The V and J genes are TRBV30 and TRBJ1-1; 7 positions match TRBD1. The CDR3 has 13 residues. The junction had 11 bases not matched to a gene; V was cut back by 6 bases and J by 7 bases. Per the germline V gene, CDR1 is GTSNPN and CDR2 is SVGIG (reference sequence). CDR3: CACDGLRGFEAFF. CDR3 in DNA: TGTGCCTGCGACGGACTCAGGGGGTTTGAAGCTTTCTTT.